Below are 28 T cell receptor beta chains sequenced from a single sample in a study of cytomegalovirus exposure and HLA in healthy donors. TCRdb's copy holds only in-frame clones and misses some; the assay was immunoSEQ multiplex PCR. The table lists 97,000 or so clones, 87% of them singletons, with roughly 4% in the top ten. Input material: PBMCs. These receptors came from a woman aged 30 to 39 in good health and CMV-seronegative.

This sequence joins TRBV4-1 and TRBJ1-5, with TRBD1 matching over 9 bases. Germline loops: CDR1 MGHRA, CDR2 YSYEKL. This CDR3 region has 17 residues. Trimming took 1 base from V and 6 from J; bases not matched to a gene: 10. The CDR3 nucleotides are TGCGCCAGCAGCCAAGTTCACAGGGGGCGAGGGGGTCAGCCCCAGCATTTT. It is translated as CASSQVHRGRGGQPQHF.

This chain joins TRBV28 and TRBJ1-1; D gene unclear. The CDR3 runs to 13 residues. The germline gives CDR1 MDHEN, CDR2 SYDVKM. Trimming pared 7 bases from V and 3 bases from J, leaving 12 bases between. The CDR3 coding sequence is TGTGCCAGCACCCTTTTGCGGTACACTGAAGCTTTCTTT. Its protein product is CASTLLRYTEAFF. Together with reference TRBV28 and TRBJ1-1, the CDR3 gives the full variable domain: DVKVTQSSRYLVKRTGEKVFLECVQDMDHENMFWYRQDPGLGLRLIYFSYDVKMKEKGDIPEGYSVSREKKERFSLILESASTNQTSMYLCASTLLRYTEAFFGQGTRLTVV.

V and J are TRBV5-6 and TRBJ2-1; no clear D. Trimming shortened V by 0 bases and J by 4 bases, and 5 bases separated the two germline ends. CDR3 size: 13 residues. CDR1 and CDR2 from the germline V gene are SGHDT and YYEEEE. CDR3 sequence (DNA): TGTGCCAGCAGCTTGGGCGGATACAATGAGCAGTTCTTC. This encodes CASSLGGYNEQFF.

The chain combines TRBV6-4 with TRBJ2-7; D uncertain. The V and J ends lost 6 bases and 5 bases respectively, with 8 bases between them. CDR3 size: 11 residues. Germline V lookup: CDR1 MRHNA, CDR2 SNTAGT. The CDR3 region has the DNA TGTGCCAGCAGGAAGGCGGACGAGCAGTACTTC. It is translated as CASRKADEQYF.

J is TRBJ2-5 and V is TRBV7-8, with D maybe TRBD1 (11 bases). CDR1 and CDR2 from the germline V gene are SGHVS and FQNEAQ. The CDR3 is 20 amino acids. Trimming removed 4 bases from V and 10 bases from J, with 37 bases in between. The CDR3 protein is CASSWRDRGSLGLAGVNQYF. For the CDR3, the DNA is TGTGCCAGCAGCTGGCGGGACAGGGGGTCCCTGGGGCTAGCGGGAGTTAACCAGTACTTC.

The chain links TRBV5-6 to TRBJ2-4; D possibly corresponds to TRBD2 (6 bases). Germline values: CDR1 SGHDT, CDR2 YYEEEE. This CDR3 comprises 15 residues. The V and J ends lost 4 bases and 4 bases respectively, with 15 bases between them. CDR3: CASSSVLAQKNIQYF. For the CDR3, the DNA is TGTGCCAGCAGCAGCGTACTAGCTCAGAAAAACATTCAGTACTTC.

This clone was seen just once. The V call is TRBV7-3, the J call TRBJ1-5, with D perhaps matching TRBD1 (6 bases). This CDR3 has 15 residues. The germline V gene encodes CDR1 SGHTA and CDR2 FQGTGA. Trimming took 5 bases from V and 1 from J, leaving 12 bases between them. DNA for the CDR3: TGTGCCAGCAGCCAACAGGGAGGGAGCAATCAGCCCCAGCATTTT. This sequence encodes CASSQQGGSNQPQHF.

V and J are TRBV10-3 and TRBJ2-6, with TRBD2 as a possible D gene (6 bases). V was shortened by 6 bases and J by 2 bases, with 11 bases between the two germline ends. Looked up from germline, CDR1 is ENHRY and CDR2 is SYGVKD. This CDR3 spans 15 amino acids. The CDR3 loop reads CAISAAGTGANVLTF. CDR3 DNA sequence: TGTGCCATCAGCGCGGCGGGAACTGGGGCCAACGTCCTGACTTTC.

The chain couples TRBV7-8 to TRBJ2-7, with D possibly matching TRBD1 (6 bases). The CDR3 runs 14 residues. CDR1 and CDR2 (germline): SGHVS, FQNEAQ. The ends were cut back, 0 bases at V and 2 bases at J, with 8 bases in the middle. CDR3 sequence: CASSLAGQTYEQYF. The CDR3 region has the DNA TGTGCCAGCAGCTTAGCCGGACAGACCTACGAGCAGTACTTC.

The chain joins TRBV7-7 to TRBJ2-3, with 7 nucleotides matching TRBD2. V was pared by 5 bases and J by 5 bases, with 4 bases of the junction left unmatched. Germline V gene lookup returns CDR1 SSHAT and CDR2 FNYEAQ (reference sequence). The CDR3 sequence is 13 residues long. CDR3 in DNA: TGTGCCAGCAGCCACCGGGGGGAAGATACGCAGTATTTT. This encodes CASSHRGEDTQYF.

This clone was seen once. The chain recombines TRBV10-3 with TRBJ2-3; tentatively, D is TRBD1 (6 bases). Trimming stripped 7 bases from V and 0 bases from J, with 14 bases between. The germline V gene encodes CDR1 ENHRY and CDR2 SYGVKD. The CDR3 extends over 15 amino acids. CDR3 bases: TGTGCCATCAACCAGGGGATCTCTAGCACAGATACGCAGTATTTT. Protein product: CAINQGISSTDTQYF.

The chain carries TRBV6-5 and TRBJ1-5; unclear D gene. Germline V lookup: CDR1 MNHEY, CDR2 SVGAGI. The CDR3 consists of 13 residues. Trimming removed 5 bases from V and 5 bases from J, with 10 bases in between. The CDR3 DNA sequence: TGTGCCAGCAGTGAATGGGAGGATCAGCCCCAGCATTTT. Translated: CASSEWEDQPQHF.

This clone was counted between two and nine times. The chain links TRBV9 to TRBJ1-3; 7 bases fit TRBD1. The J segment lost 1 base and the V segment lost 1 base, leaving 5 bases of the junction unmatched. The CDR3 sequence is 16 residues long. The germline gives CDR1 SGDLS, CDR2 YYNGEE. DNA for the CDR3: TGTGCCAGCAGCGTATTAGGGACAGTTTCTGGAAACACCATATATTTT. Translation gives CASSVLGTVSGNTIYF. Drawing the rest from reference TRBV9 and TRBJ1-3, the complete variable domain is DSGVTQTPKHLITATGQRVTLRCSPRSGDLSVYWYQQSLDQGLQFLIQYYNGEERAKGNILERFSAQQFPDLHSELNLSSLELGDSALYFCASSVLGTVSGNTIYFGEGSWLTVV.

The rearrangement uses TRBV27 and TRBJ2-7, with 8 nucleotides matching TRBD1. Per the germline V gene, CDR1 is MNHEY and CDR2 is SMNVEV (reference sequence). This CDR3 region has 16 residues. Unmatched junction bases numbered 11, after V lost 1 base and J lost 6 bases. CDR3 amino acids: CASSLLQGVGVREQYF. The CDR3 DNA sequence: TGTGCCAGCAGTTTATTACAGGGGGTGGGGGTGCGCGAGCAGTACTTC.

The table lists this clone with many counts. The V gene is TRBV5-1, the J gene TRBJ1-1, with 7 bases identical to TRBD1. The CDR3 has 16 amino acids. The junction had 8 bases not matched to a gene; V was cut back by 3 bases and J by 0 bases. The germline V gene encodes CDR1 SGHRS and CDR2 YFSETQ. The CDR3 DNA sequence: TGCGCCAGCAGCTCGGAAACAGGGGCCCTGAACACTGAAGCTTTCTTT. This codes for CASSSETGALNTEAFF.

V gene TRBV7-9 combines with J gene TRBJ2-1; 7 bases align to TRBD2. Trimming removed 1 base from V and 15 bases from J; junction bases left unmatched: 6. This CDR3 contains 12 residues. Germline assignment: CDR1 SEHNR and CDR2 FQNEAQ (reference sequence). The CDR3: CASSLVTGGGFF. The CDR3 DNA is TGTGCCAGCAGCTTAGTAACGGGGGGTGGGTTCTTC.

The CDR3 DNA reads as TGTGCCAGCAGCTTAGACCGTGACACTGAAGCTTTCTTT. Its protein product is CASSLDRDTEAFF. The rearrangement joins TRBV11-3 to TRBJ1-1; D ambiguous. Germline CDR1 reads SGHNT; CDR2 reads YENEEA. Trimming stripped 0 bases from V and 3 bases from J, with 5 bases between. CDR3 length: 13 residues.

The chain has TRBV5-4 and TRBJ2-1; TRBD2 matches 10 bases. The germline CDR1 and CDR2 sequences are SGHNT and YYREEE (reference sequence). The CDR3 contains 17 residues. The V segment lost 0 bases and the J segment 7 bases; nucleotides outside the gene matches: 10. CDR3 protein: CASSLDGLAGARNEQFF. CDR3 nucleotides: TGTGCCAGCAGCTTGGACGGGCTAGCGGGAGCGAGAAATGAGCAGTTCTTC.

The rearrangement links TRBV9 to TRBJ2-1; 8 bases are shared with TRBD1. CDR1 is SGDLS, CDR2 YYNGEE, per germline. After removal of 0 bases from V and 0 bases from J, the junction contained 2 bases not matched to a gene. The CDR3 totals 16 residues. Here the CDR3 reads CASSVGRGPSYNEQFF. CDR3 nucleotide sequence: TGTGCCAGCAGCGTAGGCAGGGGGCCCTCCTACAATGAGCAGTTCTTC.

The chain uses TRBV6-5 and TRBJ1-3, with 11 nucleotides matching TRBD1. Germline CDR1 MNHEY, CDR2 SVGAGI. Unmatched junction bases numbered 5, after V lost 6 bases and J lost 4 bases. CDR3 size: 15 residues. The CDR3: CASRGQGAAGNTIYF. In DNA form, the CDR3 reads TGTGCCAGCAGAGGACAGGGGGCGGCAGGAAACACCATATATTTT.

This sequence joins TRBV9 and TRBJ1-2; D gene ambiguous. CDR1 is SGDLS and CDR2 is YYNGEE in the germline V gene. V was cut by 3 bases and J by 3 bases, with 15 bases left in between. The CDR3 covers 15 residues. The CDR3 loop reads CASSALHIPYYGYTF. In DNA, the CDR3 is TGTGCCAGCAGCGCCTTACATATACCTTACTATGGCTACACCTTC.

This clone has just a few counts. The chain couples TRBV11-2 to TRBJ2-7; TRBD2 agrees at 8 bases. The V segment lost 5 bases and the J segment 2 bases; nucleotides outside the gene matches: 8. The CDR3 spans 15 residues. Germline-derived CDR1 and CDR2 are SGHAT and FQNNGV. The CDR3, as DNA: TGTGCCAGCAGCCCAAGAGCGGGAGCTACCTACGAGCAGTACTTC. Its translation: CASSPRAGATYEQYF.

This clone occurred once. The chain carries TRBV5-5 and TRBJ1-2; TRBD1 matches 9 bases. There are 14 residues in the CDR3. The V gene end was trimmed by 5 bases and the J gene end by 7 bases; junction bases not matched to a gene: 9. Germline V gene data show CDR1 as SGHKS and CDR2 as YYEKEE (reference sequence). The CDR3 here is CASRRTGGAGGYTF. The CDR3 DNA sequence: TGTGCCAGCAGACGTACAGGGGGCGCGGGTGGCTACACCTTC.

J is TRBJ2-7 and V is TRBV19; a weak D match, TRBD1 (5 bases). This CDR3 has 12 amino acids. V lost 9 bases, J lost 4 bases, and 13 bases lay in between. CDR1 LNHDA and CDR2 SQIVND come from the germline V gene (reference sequence). CDR3 region: CASLDSAYEQYF. The CDR3 DNA is TGTGCCAGCCTAGACAGTGCATACGAGCAGTACTTC.

This sequence joins TRBV7-8 and TRBJ1-5, with a possible D match to TRBD1 (6 bases). Germline V gene lookup returns CDR1 SGHVS and CDR2 FQNEAQ. The V gene lost 5 bases and the J gene lost 0 bases, with 14 bases spanning the gap. The CDR3 is 16 residues long. The CDR3 is CASSLNRAGSNQPQHF. The CDR3 DNA sequence: TGTGCCAGCAGCCTAAACAGGGCCGGTAGCAATCAGCCCCAGCATTTT.

This clone was recorded only once. This chain uses TRBV7-9 with TRBJ2-5, with TRBD2 as a possible D gene (7 bases). Germline CDR1 SEHNR, CDR2 FQNEAQ (reference sequence). The germline V and J ends were trimmed by 5 bases and 7 bases, with 26 bases remaining between them. CDR3 length: 17 amino acids. CDR3 loop: CASSTSQFRGAGGTQYF. The DNA of the CDR3 is TGTGCCAGCAGCACCTCACAGTTTCGGGGGGCTGGGGGGACCCAGTACTTC.

The gene calls are TRBV7-9 and TRBJ1-2; no firm D call. V was clipped by 1 base and J by 8 bases, with 14 bases between them. Germline V gene sequence: CDR1 SEHNR, CDR2 FQNEAQ (reference sequence). The length of the CDR3 is 14 residues. This CDR3 is CASSLEDRRGGYTF. The CDR3 DNA reads TGTGCCAGCAGCTTAGAGGACCGCCGGGGAGGCTACACCTTC.

The rearrangement links TRBV5-4 to TRBJ1-2, with 8 positions matching TRBD1. The V gene's germline CDR1 is SGHNT and CDR2 YYREEE (reference sequence). V was pared by 4 bases and J by 0 bases, with 2 bases of the junction left unmatched. The CDR3 covers 14 residues. The CDR3 bases are TGTGCCAGCAGCCCAGGGGGCCCTAACTATGGCTACACCTTC. It encodes CASSPGGPNYGYTF.